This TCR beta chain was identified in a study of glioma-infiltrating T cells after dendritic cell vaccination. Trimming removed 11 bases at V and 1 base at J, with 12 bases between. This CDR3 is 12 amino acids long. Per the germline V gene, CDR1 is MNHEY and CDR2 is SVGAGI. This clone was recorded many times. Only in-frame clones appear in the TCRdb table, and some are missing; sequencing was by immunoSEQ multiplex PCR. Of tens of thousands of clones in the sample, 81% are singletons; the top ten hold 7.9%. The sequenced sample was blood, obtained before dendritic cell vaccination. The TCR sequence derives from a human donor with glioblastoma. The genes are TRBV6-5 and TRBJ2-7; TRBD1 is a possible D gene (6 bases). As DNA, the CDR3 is TGTGCCGCCGGGACACTTTCCTACGAGCAGTACTTC. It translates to CAAGTLSYEQYF.